This record covers a single T cell receptor beta chain. The antigen is undetermined. This sample was taken from a study of siplizumab effects on memory and regulatory T cells. Whole-study findings and limits: On average, under 70% of mappable alloreactive CD4+ clones were Treg-derived under siplizumab, against about 30% in controls. Suppressive function of proliferating Tregs from siplizumab cultures was not confirmed.

Clones were sequenced by immunoSEQ multiplex PCR, and TCRdb holds only the in-frame ones, with some missing. This table has over 100,000 clones, over 90% appearing once. The length of the CDR3 is 14 residues. The germline V gene encodes CDR1 WSHSY and CDR2 SAAADI. J gave up 2 bases and V 6 bases, and 7 bases lay outside the gene matches. The sequence was collected from a human donor in good health. This sequence joins TRBV10-2 and TRBJ2-7; 7 nucleotides align to TRBD1. The specimen sequenced was Tregs sorted from blood. The CDR3 region is CASRGRQGPYEQYF. The CDR3 DNA sequence: TGCGCCAGCAGGGGGAGACAGGGACCCTACGAGCAGTACTTC.